This T cell receptor beta chain derives from a study of cytomegalovirus exposure and HLA in healthy donors. Study-wide results and limits: In vitro checks showed that a few CMV-associated chains really do target CMV antigens.

Sequenced by immunoSEQ multiplex PCR; TCRdb stores in-frame clones only, minus some. The sample holds about 330,000 clones, about 85% seen once. About this clone: Antigen: not known.

This TCR derives from a woman in her thirties in good health and CMV-seropositive. Sequenced input: PBMCs.

The CDR3: CASSLAGGRSDTQYF. The CDR3, as DNA: TGCGCCAGCAGCTTGGCTGGGGGGCGGTCAGATACGCAGTATTTT. The chain carries TRBV5-1 and TRBJ2-3; tentatively, D is TRBD1 or TRBD2 (6 bases each). The germline CDR1 and CDR2 sequences are SGHRS and YFSETQ. The CDR3 consists of 15 residues. Trimming removed 0 bases from V and 4 bases from J, with 12 bases in between.